This section outlines one TCR beta chain sequence together with its context. Its antigen is currently unknown. This specimen comes from a study of cytomegalovirus exposure and HLA in healthy donors. The study, taken as a whole, reports: Of the V segments, some could not be distinguished, including TRBV6-2 and TRBV6-3, and were excluded. One variant, a missense change in DCLRE1C, was linked in a later analysis to TCR beta V- and J-gene trimming.

Researchers ran the PCR with 60 Vbeta and 13 Jbeta primers. Data came from immunoSEQ multiplex PCR; TCRdb stores just in-frame clones and leaves some out. There are fewer than 200,000 clones in the sample; approximately 90% occur only once, and around 0.85% lies in the top ten. The CDR3 runs to 13 residues. Germline CDR1 reads SQVTM; CDR2 reads ANQGSEA. Trimming cost V 5 bases and J 2 bases, with 13 bases left between them. The J gene is TRBJ2-7, the V gene TRBV29-1; unclear D gene. Sequences were obtained from PBMCs. The TCR comes from a woman aged 25 to 39 in good health and CMV-seronegative. The CDR3, as DNA: TGCAGCGTTTCTCCCACAGCAGCCTACGAGCAGTACTTC. This encodes CSVSPTAAYEQYF.